This T cell receptor beta chain emerged from a study of cytotoxic CD8 clonotypes in ibrutinib-treated CLL. As for the study in general: Within the patient group, 11 were relapsed/refractory and roughly 14 treatment-naive, and some 18 were IGHV unmutated. General study findings and limits: There were few public clonotypes, and on treatment they contracted or stayed stable.

Measured with immunoSEQ multiplex PCR; TCRdb has only the in-frame clones, and not every one. The sample contains over 95,000 clones, 58% of which appear only once. This clone showed up just a few times. Its antigen is currently unknown. The CDR3 is 15 amino acids. Trimming removed 1 base from V and 5 bases from J; junction bases left unmatched: 4. Germline V gives CDR1 SEHNR, CDR2 FQNEAQ (reference sequence). This TCR was sampled from a human donor with chronic lymphocytic leukemia. This sample comprised PBMCs, obtained after 24 months of ibrutinib treatment. V gene TRBV7-9 combines with J gene TRBJ1-4, with 7 bases lining up with TRBD1. CDR3 residues: CASSLGDRENEKLFF. DNA for the CDR3: TGTGCCAGCAGCTTAGGTGACAGGGAAAATGAAAAACTGTTTTTT.